This T cell receptor (beta chain) is from a study of blood T cell repertoires in COVID-19. Turning to the study itself: COVID-19 samples collected from the United States, Italy and Spain covered acute and convalescent phases. Sample material is recorded as cDNA or gDNA derived from T cells, B-cell-depleted T cells, or PBMCs.

The V and J ends lost 6 bases and 6 bases respectively, with 11 bases between them. Germline-derived CDR1 and CDR2 are WSHSY and SAAADI. This CDR3 contains 13 residues. Under the authors' procedure: The assay estimated nucleated cells by amplifying reference gene primers. Profiling relied on immunoSEQ multiplex PCR, and the TCRdb table lists in-frame clones only, not all of them. The V and J calls and clone size come from that table; D and trimming were worked out from the DNA. The table shows fewer than 200,000 clones, with about nine tenths occurring only once. Sequencing was carried out using peripheral blood. This TCR was sampled from a man aged 18 to 30 who had recovered from COVID-19. The V and J genes are TRBV10-2 and TRBJ1-4; no firm D call. The CDR3 nucleotides are TGCGCCAGCAGCGAGGGCGGATATGAAAAACTGTTTTTT. It translates to CASSEGGYEKLFF.